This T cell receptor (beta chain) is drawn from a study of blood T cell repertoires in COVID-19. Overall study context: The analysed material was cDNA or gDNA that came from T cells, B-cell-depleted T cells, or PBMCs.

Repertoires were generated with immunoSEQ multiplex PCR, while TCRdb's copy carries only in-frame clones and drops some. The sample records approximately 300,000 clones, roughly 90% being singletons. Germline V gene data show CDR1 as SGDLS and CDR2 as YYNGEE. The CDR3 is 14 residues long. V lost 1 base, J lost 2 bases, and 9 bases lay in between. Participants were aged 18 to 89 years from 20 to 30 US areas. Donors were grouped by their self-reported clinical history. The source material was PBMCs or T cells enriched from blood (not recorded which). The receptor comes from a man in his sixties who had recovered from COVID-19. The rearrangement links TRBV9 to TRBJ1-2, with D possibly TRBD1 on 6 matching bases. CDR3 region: CASSVSTGNYGYTF. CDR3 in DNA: TGTGCCAGCAGCGTATCAACAGGGAACTATGGCTACACCTTC.